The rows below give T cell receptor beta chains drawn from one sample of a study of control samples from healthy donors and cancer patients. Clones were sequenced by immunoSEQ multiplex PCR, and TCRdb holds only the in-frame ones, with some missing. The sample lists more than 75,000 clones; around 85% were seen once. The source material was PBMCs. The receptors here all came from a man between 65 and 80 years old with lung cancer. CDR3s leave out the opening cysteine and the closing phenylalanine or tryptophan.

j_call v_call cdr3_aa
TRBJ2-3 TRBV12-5 ASGFHYPTDTQY
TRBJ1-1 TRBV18 ASSPPGRGYLNTEAF
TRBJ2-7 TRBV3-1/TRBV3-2 ASSQVGEQY
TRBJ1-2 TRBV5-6 ASSLQGINYGYT
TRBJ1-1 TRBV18 ASSPPNGRLNTEAF
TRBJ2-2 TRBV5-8 ASSRGGGEVGELF
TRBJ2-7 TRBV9 ASSGQGAGEQY
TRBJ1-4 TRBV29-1 SVGTAPNEKLF
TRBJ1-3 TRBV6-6 ASSYGNTIY
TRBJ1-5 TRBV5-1 ASSLEGSQPQH
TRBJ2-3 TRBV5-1 ASSLPGTGTLGTDTQY
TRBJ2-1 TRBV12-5 ASGLERDSSYNEQF
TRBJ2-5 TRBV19 ASSIRTKETQY
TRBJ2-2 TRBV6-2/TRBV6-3 ASSPDRVETGELF
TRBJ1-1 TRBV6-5 ASHRGGPLNTEAF
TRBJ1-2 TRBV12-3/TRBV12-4 ASSRQQIYGYT
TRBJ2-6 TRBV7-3 ASRNYGSGANVLT
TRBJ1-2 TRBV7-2 ASSLGRTPNYGYT
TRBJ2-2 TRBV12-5 ASGLDTGTANTGELF
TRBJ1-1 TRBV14 ASKYAETADEAF
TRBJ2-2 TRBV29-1 SVSGTASDTGELF
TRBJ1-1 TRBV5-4 ASSLGQGGVTEAF
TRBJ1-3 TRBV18 ASSPFGTGASGNTIY
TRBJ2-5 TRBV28 ASRGQGMEETQY
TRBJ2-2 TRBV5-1 ASSLAQGNTGELF
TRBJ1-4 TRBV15 ATSGGGTTEKLF
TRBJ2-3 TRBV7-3 ASSLTSLAGGTDTQY
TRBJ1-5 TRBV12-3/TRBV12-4 ASSFGDRQPQH
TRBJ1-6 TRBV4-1 ASSLTGYNSPLH
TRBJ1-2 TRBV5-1 ASSPGTGSWYGYT
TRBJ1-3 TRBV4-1 ASSLGRGIGNTIY
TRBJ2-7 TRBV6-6 ASSYLAGFSYEQY
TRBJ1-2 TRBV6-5 ASRIKANYGYT
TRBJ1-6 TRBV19 ASSIGQTGSNSPLH
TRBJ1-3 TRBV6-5 ASSSPTGGRNTIY
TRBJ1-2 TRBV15 ATSRGGQDYGYT
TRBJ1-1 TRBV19 ATGGGLNTEAF
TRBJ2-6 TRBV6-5 ASRDRVANVLT
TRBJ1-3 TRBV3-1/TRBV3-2 ASSQVPISGNTIY
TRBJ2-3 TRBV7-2 ASSLFTDTQY
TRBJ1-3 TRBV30 AWSVQAEDTIY
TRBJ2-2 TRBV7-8 ASSWTVNTGELF